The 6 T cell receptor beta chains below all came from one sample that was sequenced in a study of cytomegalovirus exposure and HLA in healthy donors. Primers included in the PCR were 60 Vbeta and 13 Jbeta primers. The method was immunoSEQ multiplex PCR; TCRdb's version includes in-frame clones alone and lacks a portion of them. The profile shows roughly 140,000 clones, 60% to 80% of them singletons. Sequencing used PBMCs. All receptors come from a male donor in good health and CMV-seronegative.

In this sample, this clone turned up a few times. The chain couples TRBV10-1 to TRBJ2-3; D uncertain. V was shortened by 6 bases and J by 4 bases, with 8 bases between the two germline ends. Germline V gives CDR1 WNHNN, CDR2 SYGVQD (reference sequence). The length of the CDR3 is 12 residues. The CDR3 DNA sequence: TGCGCCAGCAGCGCTGAGGCAGATACGCAGTATTTT. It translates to CASSAEADTQYF.

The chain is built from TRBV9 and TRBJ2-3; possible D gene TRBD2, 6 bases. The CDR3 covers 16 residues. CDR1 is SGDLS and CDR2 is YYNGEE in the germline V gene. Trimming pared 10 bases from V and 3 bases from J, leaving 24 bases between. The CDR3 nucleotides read TGTGCCTCCGGGATGACTAGTTTCCTCTCAACAGATACGCAGTATTTT. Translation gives CASGMTSFLSTDTQYF.

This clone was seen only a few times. The CDR3 nucleotides read TGTGCCAGCAGTGAATCGGGCTCTGGAAACACCATATATTTT. It encodes CASSESGSGNTIYF. The gene calls are TRBV6-1 and TRBJ1-3; D not certain. Germline V gene lookup returns CDR1 MNHNS and CDR2 SASEGT. CDR3 length equals 14 residues. V dropped 2 bases and J dropped 0 bases, with 5 bases sitting between them.

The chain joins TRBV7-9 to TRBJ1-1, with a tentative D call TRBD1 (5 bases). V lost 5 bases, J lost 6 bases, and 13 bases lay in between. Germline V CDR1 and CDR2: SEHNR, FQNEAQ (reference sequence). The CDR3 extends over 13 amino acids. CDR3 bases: TGTGCCAGCAGCCAAGGGGAGGTCTCTGAAGCTTTCTTT. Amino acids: CASSQGEVSEAFF. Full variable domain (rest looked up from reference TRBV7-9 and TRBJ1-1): DTGVSQNPRHKITKRGQNVTFRCDPISEHNRLYWYRQTLGQGPEFLTYFQNEAQLEKSRLLSDRFSAERPKGSFSTLEIQRTEQGDSAMYLCASSQGEVSEAFFGQGTRLTVV.

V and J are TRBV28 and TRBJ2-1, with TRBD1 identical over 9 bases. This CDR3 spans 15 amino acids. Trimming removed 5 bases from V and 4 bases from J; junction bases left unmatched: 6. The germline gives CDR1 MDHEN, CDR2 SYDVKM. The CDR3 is CASSGGTGSYNEQFF. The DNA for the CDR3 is TGTGCCAGCAGTGGCGGGACAGGGTCATACAATGAGCAGTTCTTC. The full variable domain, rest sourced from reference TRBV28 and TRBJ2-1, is DVKVTQSSRYLVKRTGEKVFLECVQDMDHENMFWYRQDPGLGLRLIYFSYDVKMKEKGDIPEGYSVSREKKERFSLILESASTNQTSMYLCASSGGTGSYNEQFFGPGTRLTVL.

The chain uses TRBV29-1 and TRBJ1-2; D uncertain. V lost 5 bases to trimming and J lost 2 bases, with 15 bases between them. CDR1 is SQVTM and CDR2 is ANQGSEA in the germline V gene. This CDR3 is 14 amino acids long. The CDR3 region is CSVKWSGTNYGYTF. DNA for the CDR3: TGCAGCGTTAAGTGGTCAGGAACGAACTATGGCTACACCTTC. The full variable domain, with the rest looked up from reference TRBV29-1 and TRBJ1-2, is SAVISQKPSRDICQRGTSLTIQCQVDSQVTMMFWYRQQPGQSLTLIATANQGSEATYESGFVIDKFPISRPNLTFSTLTVSNMSPEDSSIYLCSVKWSGTNYGYTFGSGTRLTVV.